The T cell receptor beta chain under discussion was sequenced for a study of cytomegalovirus exposure and HLA in healthy donors. This clone was counted between two and nine times. Antigen specificity is unknown. Study-level points and caveats: The authors later linked a missense DCLRE1C variant to TCR beta V- and J-gene trimming. TCR beta sequences reportedly predicted most subjects' HLA-A and HLA-B alleles accurately. The study assumed roughly uniform donor sequencing depth for presence/absence analyses. Immune exposure information comprised only CMV serostatus.

V gave up 8 bases and J gave up 5 bases; unmatched junction bases: 13. Germline V CDR1 and CDR2: SNHLY, FYNNEI. CDR3 length equals 15 residues. Vbeta (60) and Jbeta (13) primers were used in the PCR. The data were produced by immunoSEQ multiplex PCR, yet TCRdb's version contains in-frame clones alone and is incomplete. The profile shows under 300,000 clones, 80% to 85% of them singletons. The origin of this receptor is a woman aged 55-70 years in good health and CMV-seropositive. The sample consisted of PBMCs. The chain couples TRBV2 to TRBJ2-3, with 7 bases that match TRBD1. The CDR3 sequence is CASAEQGVAIDTQYF. CDR3 sequence (DNA): TGTGCCAGCGCAGAGCAGGGGGTTGCAATAGATACGCAGTATTTT.